The 22 T cell receptor beta chains below come from one sample, sequenced in a study of CD8+CD57+ T cells in acquired aplastic anemia. TCR beta VDJ and CDR3 profiling used genomic DNA as template. TCRdb independently ran MiXCR on the reads; one entry per CDR3 protein. The table records approximately 80,000 distinct CDR3 sequences, roughly three quarters of them present only once. CD8+CD57+ cell expansion, shown by flow cytometry, had occurred in the patients selected for sequencing. The sequenced material came from sorted CD4+, CD8+, or CD8+CD57+ T cells (not recorded which) from PBMCs. These receptors originate from a human donor with aplastic anemia.

Points on this clonotype: One end of the junction fails to match germline, which may point to a read error. The chain recombines TRBV7-3 with TRBJ1-6; tentatively, D is TRBD1 (6 bases). The germline CDR1 and CDR2 sequences are SGHTA and FQGTGA. This CDR3 comprises 14 residues. The CDR3 loop is CANSSGQHNSPLHF. DNA of the CDR3: TGTGCCAACAGCTCGGGACAACATAATTCACCCCTCCACTTT.

The chain carries TRBV10-1 and TRBJ2-6; D remains ambiguous. CDR1 is WNHNN, CDR2 SYGVQD, per germline (reference sequence). The CDR3 covers 16 residues. Trimming pared 6 bases from V and 1 base from J, leaving 13 bases between. The CDR3 coding sequence is TGCGCCAGCAGACGAGAGAAGGGTTCTGGGGCCAACGTCCTGACTTTC. Amino acids: CASRREKGSGANVLTF.

The genes are TRBV10-3 and TRBJ2-3; D possibly corresponds to TRBD1 (5 bases). The CDR3 sequence is 14 residues long. V lost 2 bases and J lost 6, with 12 bases in between. The germline V gene has CDR1 ENHRY and CDR2 SYGVKD. The CDR3 loop reads CAISERQGGDTQYF. The CDR3, as DNA: TGTGCCATCAGTGAGCGGCAGGGCGGTGATACGCAGTATTTT.

The chain joins TRBV19 to TRBJ2-4; D is ambiguous. The CDR3 is 13 residues long. Germline CDR1 LNHDA, CDR2 SQIVND (reference sequence). The V and J ends lost 4 bases and 0 bases respectively, with 4 bases between them. CDR3 sequence: CASSSLAKNIQYF. The CDR3 coding sequence is TGTGCCAGTAGTAGTTTAGCCAAAAACATTCAGTACTTC.

The chain recombines TRBV12-1 with TRBJ2-7; the listed D gene, TRBD1, was not tested against the DNA. TRBV12-1 is termed a pseudogene. This CDR3 contains 14 residues. CDR3 sequence reads: CASSFRDWGQGQYF. Here the CDR3 DNA reads TGTGCCAGCAGCTTTAGGGACTGGGGGCAGGGGCAGTACTTC.

V gene TRBV6-1 combines with J gene TRBJ1-5, with D uncertain. Germline CDR1 is MNHNS and CDR2 is SASEGT. With 7 bases removed from V and 1 base from J, the gap between germline ends came to 11 bases. The CDR3 covers 14 residues. The CDR3 DNA follows: TGTGCCAGCACCGATTTGACAAGCAATCAGCCCCAGCATTTT. Translating it yields CASTDLTSNQPQHF.

The rearrangement uses TRBV20-1 and TRBJ2-7, with D perhaps matching TRBD1 or TRBD2 (5 bases each). The germline CDR1 and CDR2 sequences are DFQATT and SNEGSKA (reference sequence). The CDR3 covers 14 residues. CDR3 residues: CSVERRGVPYEQYF. The CDR3 DNA reads as TGCAGCGTAGAGAGGAGAGGGGTCCCCTACGAGCAGTACTTC.

The chain employs TRBV29-1 and TRBJ1-2, with D hard to call. V was shortened by 4 bases and J by 11 bases, with 5 bases between the two germline ends. Germline CDR1 reads SQVTM; CDR2 reads ANQGSEA. This CDR3 spans 8 amino acids. CDR3 DNA: TGCAGCGTTGGTGATTACACCTTC. This translates into CSVGDYTF. Complete variable domain (other parts from reference TRBV29-1 and TRBJ1-2): SAVISQKPSRDICQRGTSLTIQCQVDSQVTMMFWYRQQPGQSLTLIATANQGSEATYESGFVIDKFPISRPNLTFSTLTVSNMSPEDSSIYLCSVGDYTFGSGTRLTVV.

The chain uses TRBV29-1 and TRBJ2-7; perhaps TRBD1 as D (6 bases). The CDR3 spans 13 residues. V was trimmed by 6 bases and J by 1 base, leaving 13 bases between them. The germline CDR1 and CDR2 sequences are SQVTM and ANQGSEA. The CDR3 is CSVLARGSYEQYF. As DNA, the CDR3 is TGCAGCGTGTTGGCCAGGGGATCCTACGAGCAGTACTTC.

About this clonotype: One base away lies a much larger clone, so this may be a sequencing read error. This chain links TRBV7-9 with TRBJ2-5; D uncertain. V was cut by 5 bases and J by 5 bases, with 6 bases left in between. Germline assignment: CDR1 SEHNR and CDR2 FQNEAQ (reference sequence). This CDR3 is built from 11 residues. As DNA, the CDR3 is TGTGCCAGCAGCCCCGCGGAGACCCAGTACTTC. This gives the protein CASSPAETQYF.

This chain joins TRBV20-1 and TRBJ2-1; TRBD2 might be the D (5 bases). Germline V gives CDR1 DFQATT, CDR2 SNEGSKA (reference sequence). CDR3 length: 14 amino acids. Trimming stripped 6 bases from V and 10 bases from J, with 22 bases between. CDR3 region: CSADPRTGGEEQFF. Written as DNA, the CDR3 is TGCAGTGCGGATCCAAGGACTGGCGGCGAGGAGCAGTTCTTC.

The J gene is TRBJ2-7, the V gene TRBV20-1, with TRBD1 as a possible D gene (5 bases). The V gene lost 7 bases and the J gene lost 0 bases, with 19 bases spanning the gap. This CDR3 spans 15 amino acids. Germline V gene sequence: CDR1 DFQATT, CDR2 SNEGSKA (reference sequence). In DNA form, the CDR3 reads TGCAGTGGGAAGGGGTTGACGTTAGGCTCCTACGAGCAGTACTTC. Its protein is CSGKGLTLGSYEQYF.

Points on this clonotype: The junction shows a germline mismatch at one end, possibly a read error. This sequence joins TRBV5-6 and TRBJ1-1; TRBD1 might be the D (6 bases). CDR3 length: 15 amino acids. Germline CDR1 and CDR2: SGHDT and YYEEEE. The CDR3 loop is CANSRDRLGGTEAFF. In nucleotides, the CDR3 is TGTGCCAACAGCCGTGACAGGTTAGGGGGCACTGAAGCTTTCTTT.

This clonotype was counted ten times or more. CDR3 amino acids: CASSLGAGSGNTIYF. In DNA, the CDR3 is TGTGCCAGCAGCTTAGGAGCAGGCTCAGGAAACACCATATATTTT. The chain links TRBV7-9 to TRBJ1-3, with unresolved D. Trimming took 1 base from V and 4 from J, leaving 11 bases between them. Germline lookup yields CDR1 SEHNR and CDR2 FQNEAQ (reference sequence). This CDR3 is 15 amino acids long.

CDR3 loop: CASSTVIPGGQSYEQYF. As DNA, the CDR3 is TGTGCCAGCAGCACAGTAATCCCAGGGGGTCAATCCTACGAGCAGTACTTC. The chain has TRBV2 and TRBJ2-7; 7 nucleotides line up with TRBD1. V trimming: 6 bases; J trimming: 1 base; junction bases outside the gene matches: 15. CDR1 and CDR2 from the germline V gene are SNHLY and FYNNEI. CDR3 length: 17 residues.

As DNA, the CDR3 is TGCAGTGCTAGAGAGAACTATGGCTACACCTTC. Protein: CSARENYGYTF. The genes are TRBV20-1 and TRBJ1-2, with no clear D. The ends were cut back, 0 bases at V and 2 bases at J, with 1 base in the middle. Looked up from germline, CDR1 is DFQATT and CDR2 is SNEGSKA (reference sequence). The CDR3 is made up of 11 amino acids.

CDR3 coding DNA: TGTGCCAGTAGTATAGGCGTCCGGGGCGCTTTCTTT. Translation: CASSIGVRGAFF. This sequence joins TRBV19 and TRBJ1-1, with a tentative D call TRBD1 (5 bases). Trimming stripped 1 base from V and 11 bases from J, with 11 bases between. Germline CDR1 LNHDA, CDR2 SQIVND (reference sequence). The CDR3 sequence is 12 residues long.

This clonotype was counted between two and nine times. The chain links TRBV7-6 to TRBJ2-6; D possibly corresponds to TRBD2 (6 bases). Trimming removed 1 base from V and 0 bases from J, with 10 bases in between. The germline gives CDR1 SGHVS, CDR2 FNYEAQ. This CDR3 comprises 17 residues. CDR3 sequence (DNA): TGTGCCAGCAGCTTAGGGCATAGCGGCTCTGGGGCCAACGTCCTGACTTTC. Translated, it gives CASSLGHSGSGANVLTF. The variable domain in full, with the rest retrieved from reference TRBV7-6 and TRBJ2-6, is GAGVSQSPRYKVTKRGQDVALRCDPISGHVSLYWYRQALGQGPEFLTYFNYEAQQDKSGLPNDRFSAERPEGSISTLTIQRTEQRDSAMYRCASSLGHSGSGANVLTFGAGSRLTVL.

The rearrangement links TRBV9 to TRBJ1-6, with no clear D. The CDR3 loop spans 14 amino acids. Germline V gene data show CDR1 as SGDLS and CDR2 as YYNGEE. Between the trimmed V and J ends, which lost 0 bases and 7 bases, there was a span of 8 bases. The DNA of the CDR3 is TGTGCCAGCAGCGTAGAGGTCGGGAATTCACCCCTCCACTTT. It translates to CASSVEVGNSPLHF. The full variable domain, its missing parts supplied by reference TRBV9 and TRBJ1-6, is DSGVTQTPKHLITATGQRVTLRCSPRSGDLSVYWYQQSLDQGLQFLIQYYNGEERAKGNILERFSAQQFPDLHSELNLSSLELGDSALYFCASSVEVGNSPLHFGNGTRLTVT.

The chain is built from TRBV10-2 and TRBJ1-1; D is uncertain. The CDR3 is made up of 13 amino acids. V lost 10 bases and J lost 4, with 16 bases in between. Germline values: CDR1 WSHSY, CDR2 SAAADI. CDR3 DNA sequence: TGCGCCACCGAAAGAGATGTGAGCACTGAAGCTTTCTTT. Protein: CATERDVSTEAFF.

This clonotype was detected only once. V is TRBV20-1 and J is TRBJ1-6; D is unclear. The CDR3 totals 15 residues. V lost 0 bases and J lost 0, with 6 bases in between. Germline lookup yields CDR1 DFQATT and CDR2 SNEGSKA (reference sequence). The CDR3 protein is CSARDGSSYNSPLHF. The CDR3, as DNA: TGCAGTGCTAGAGACGGCAGCTCCTATAATTCACCCCTCCACTTT.

In this sample, this clonotype turned up a few times. The CDR3 nucleotides read TGTGCCATCAGTCTTGATATGACAGGGCAGCCCCAGCATTTT. It codes for CAISLDMTGQPQHF. J is TRBJ1-5 and V is TRBV10-3, with TRBD1 matching over 7 bases. After removal of 5 bases from V and 7 bases from J, the junction contained 8 bases not matched to a gene. The CDR3 runs to 14 residues. The germline CDR1 and CDR2 sequences are ENHRY and SYGVKD.